One and the same sample provided the 26 T cell receptor beta chains below, sequenced in a study of blood T cells in healthy people across ages. A sample-barcoded 5' primer and a J-beta primer mix were used in a second PCR of about 7 to 11 cycles. In TCRdb, the 5' RACE reads were re-called with MiXCR into one record per CDR3 protein. The table lists around 1,800,000 distinct CDR3 sequences, about 39% of them singletons. Sample: blood. These receptors were obtained from a human donor in good health.

This clonotype has only a few counts. J is TRBJ2-3 and V is TRBV15; TRBD2 matches at 8 bases. The CDR3 is made up of 18 amino acids. V shed 1 base, J shed 2 bases, and the junction held 11 bases outside the gene matches. From germline, CDR1 is LNHNV and CDR2 YYDKDF (reference sequence). The CDR3 loop reads CATSRGLGVAGPTDTQYF. Here the CDR3 DNA reads TGTGCCACCAGCAGAGGATTGGGGGTAGCGGGGCCCACAGATACGCAGTATTTT.

This clonotype was counted at least ten times. The V gene is TRBV7-2, the J gene TRBJ1-2; D not certain. Trimming took 4 bases from V and 7 from J, leaving 16 bases between them. This CDR3 region has 14 residues. Germline V gene lookup returns CDR1 SGHTA and CDR2 FQGNSA. In DNA form, the CDR3 reads TGTGCCAGCAGCTCTTCAGTTGGGGTATTTGGCTACACCTTC. Protein product: CASSSSVGVFGYTF.

This clonotype was found a few times. The chain combines TRBV28 with TRBJ2-7, with D perhaps matching TRBD1 (6 bases). The CDR3 contains 15 residues. The germline CDR1 and CDR2 sequences are MDHEN and SYDVKM. The germline V and J ends were trimmed by 5 bases and 0 bases, with 14 bases remaining between them. The DNA of the CDR3 is TGTGCCAGCAGTCAGGGACAACTGTACTCCTACGAGCAGTACTTC. Translated: CASSQGQLYSYEQYF.

V is TRBV29-1 and J is TRBJ1-2; TRBD1 matches at 7 bases. CDR1 and CDR2 from the germline V gene are SQVTM and ANQGSEA. V lost 7 bases, J lost 7 bases, and 18 bases stayed unmatched. CDR3 size: 15 residues. CDR3 amino acids: CSGYIGTARSGGYTF. In DNA, the CDR3 is TGCAGCGGATATATCGGGACAGCCCGATCGGGTGGCTACACCTTC.

The V and J genes are TRBV19 and TRBJ1-2; no firm D call. Between the trimmed V and J ends, which lost 2 bases and 4 bases, there was a span of 14 bases. The CDR3 is 15 residues long. Germline V gene sequence: CDR1 LNHDA, CDR2 SQIVND (reference sequence). The CDR3 sequence: CASSILGEVSYGYTF. In DNA, the CDR3 is TGTGCCAGTAGTATACTTGGGGAGGTGAGCTATGGCTACACCTTC. Full variable domain (outside the CDR3, taken from reference TRBV19 and TRBJ1-2): DGGITQSPKYLFRKEGQNVTLSCEQNLNHDAMYWYRQDPGQGLRLIYYSQIVNDFQKGDIAEGYSVSREKKESFPLTVTSAQKNPTAFYLCASSILGEVSYGYTFGSGTRLTVV.

This clonotype has a handful of counts. J is TRBJ2-4 and V is TRBV4-2, with 10 nucleotides matching TRBD2. There are 17 residues in the CDR3. V shed 5 bases and J 4 bases; nucleotides not matched to a gene: 11. Germline lookup yields CDR1 LGHNA and CDR2 YNFKEQ. In nucleotides, the CDR3 is TGTGCCAGCAGCTATGACTCTAGCGGGGGTACGAAAAACATTCAGTACTTC. As protein: CASSYDSSGGTKNIQYF.

Worth noting for this clonotype: A read error may account for a junction end that differs from germline. The chain uses TRBV12-3 or TRBV12-4 and TRBJ1-2; a possible D gene is TRBD1 (5 bases). CDR3 length: 15 amino acids. Here the CDR3 DNA reads TGTGCCAGCAGTCTAGCTCCGAGGGGCTCTTATGGCTACACCTTC. Protein sequence: CASSLAPRGSYGYTF.

The chain uses TRBV4-1 and TRBJ2-1, with TRBD2 matching over 9 bases. CDR3 length equals 17 residues. J lost 0 bases, V lost 4 bases, and 7 bases had no gene match. Germline assignment: CDR1 MGHRA and CDR2 YSYEKL. The CDR3 protein is CASSPGLARSSYNEQFF. DNA of the CDR3: TGCGCCAGCAGCCCAGGACTAGCGAGGAGCTCCTACAATGAGCAGTTCTTC.

This clonotype was found a few times. The V and J genes are TRBV6-5 and TRBJ1-2; D is undetermined. This CDR3 contains 13 residues. Germline CDR1 reads MNHEY; CDR2 reads SVGAGI. With 6 bases removed from V and 5 bases from J, the gap between germline ends came to 13 bases. CDR3 protein: CASSRTAAYGYTF. The CDR3 region has the DNA TGTGCCAGCAGCCGAACCGCTGCTTATGGCTACACCTTC.

This clonotype was counted only a few times. The chain uses TRBV29-1 and TRBJ2-1, with 13 bases aligning to TRBD2. The CDR3 spans 16 residues. Looked up from germline, CDR1 is SQVTM and CDR2 is ANQGSEA. The V gene end was trimmed by 3 bases and the J gene end by 8 bases; junction bases not matched to a gene: 10. DNA of the CDR3: TGCAGCGTTGAGGACTTACTAGCGGGGGGGAAGGATGAGCAGTTCTTC. This sequence encodes CSVEDLLAGGKDEQFF.

V and J are TRBV2 and TRBJ1-2; 7 positions agree with TRBD1. Germline CDR1 SNHLY, CDR2 FYNNEI. The V and J ends lost 5 bases and 1 base, in that order; junction bases with no gene match: 16. This CDR3 region has 18 residues. The CDR3 is CASSTKTTGWVNNYGYTF. The DNA for the CDR3 is TGTGCCAGCAGTACTAAGACGACAGGGTGGGTTAATAACTATGGCTACACCTTC.

Concerning this clonotype: The CDR3 does not end in the conserved phenylalanine or tryptophan, so this is likely a read error. This chain connects TRBV4-2 to TRBJ2-4, with D maybe TRBD1 (6 bases). The closer fit of TRBJ2-7 to the DNA end suggests the J call may be wrong. Germline CDR1 is LGHNA and CDR2 is YNFKEQ. CDR3 size: 15 residues. The CDR3, as DNA: TGTGCCAGCAGCCAAACCGGGACAACTCCCTACGAGCAGTACTGC. Encoded protein: CASSQTGTTPYEQYC.

This clonotype was recorded a few times. The gene calls are TRBV7-8 and TRBJ2-7; tentative D call: TRBD1 (6 bases). Germline CDR1 is SGHVS and CDR2 is FQNEAQ. The CDR3 runs 15 residues. Trimming took 1 base from V and 3 from J, leaving 13 bases between them. The CDR3 loop is CASSLGTEVLYEQYF. The CDR3 DNA is TGTGCCAGCAGCTTAGGGACAGAGGTCCTCTACGAGCAGTACTTC. Variable domain in full (rest from reference TRBV7-8 and TRBJ2-7): GAGVSQSPRYKVAKRGQDVALRCDPISGHVSLFWYQQALGQGPEFLTYFQNEAQLDKSGLPSDRFFAERPEGSVSTLKIQRTQQEDSAVYLCASSLGTEVLYEQYFGPGTRLTVT.

This chain links TRBV13 with TRBJ2-7; no definite D call. The length of the CDR3 is 14 residues. Germline assignment: CDR1 PRHDT and CDR2 FYEKMQ (reference sequence). The V and J ends lost 0 bases and 7 bases respectively, with 13 bases between them. Here the CDR3 DNA reads TGTGCCAGCAGCTTAGGCGGGCCGGTGCGGGAGCAGTACTTC. Its protein is CASSLGGPVREQYF.

The chain recombines TRBV6-2 or TRBV6-3 with TRBJ2-7; tentative D call: TRBD1 (6 bases). The germline gives CDR1 MNHEY, CDR2 SVGEGT. Trimming cost V 5 bases and J 0 bases, with 8 bases left between them. The CDR3 sequence is 13 residues long. In nucleotides, the CDR3 is TGTGCCAGCAGTGGGACAAACTCCTACGAGCAGTACTTC. It encodes CASSGTNSYEQYF.

In this sample, this clonotype turned up a few times. The V gene is TRBV5-1, the J gene TRBJ1-1; tentative D call: TRBD1 (6 bases). Germline-derived CDR1 and CDR2 are SGHRS and YFSETQ. CDR3 length equals 16 residues. Trimming took 2 bases from V and 4 from J, leaving 18 bases between them. The DNA of the CDR3 is TGCGCCAGCAGCTTAGGACAGATGCTAGGAGGCACTGAAGCTTTCTTT. This gives the protein CASSLGQMLGGTEAFF.

There are many counts of this clonotype. V and J are TRBV6-5 and TRBJ2-7; D is unclear. Trimming left V 2 bases short and J 1 base short, with 6 bases between. This CDR3 contains 13 residues. Germline CDR1 is MNHEY and CDR2 is SVGAGI. The CDR3 loop is CASSYGMSYEQYF. The CDR3 bases are TGTGCCAGCAGTTACGGGATGTCCTACGAGCAGTACTTC.

The V gene is TRBV12-3 or TRBV12-4, the J gene TRBJ2-2, with TRBD2 identical over 12 bases. Trimming removed 3 bases from V and 6 bases from J; junction bases left unmatched: 11. CDR3 length: 18 amino acids. The CDR3 region is CASSFNPRLAGGSGELFF. The DNA for the CDR3 is TGTGCCAGCAGTTTTAATCCCCGGCTAGCGGGGGGGTCCGGGGAGCTGTTTTTT.

This clonotype was recorded a few times. The chain has TRBV20-1 and TRBJ1-2, with TRBD1 identical over 7 bases. Germline values: CDR1 DFQATT, CDR2 SNEGSKA (reference sequence). Germline trimming cut 6 bases from V and 2 bases from J; bases unmatched to any gene: 6. The CDR3 is made up of 13 amino acids. The CDR3 DNA reads TGCAGTGCAACCGGGACAGCCAACTATGGCTACACCTTC. Protein product: CSATGTANYGYTF.

The sample holds a few counts of this clonotype. The chain carries TRBV3-1 and TRBJ1-2; unclear D gene. CDR1 is LGHDT and CDR2 is YNNKEL in the germline V gene (reference sequence). CDR3 length: 12 amino acids. The germline V and J ends were trimmed by 5 bases and 6 bases, with 10 bases remaining between them. CDR3 protein: CASSWDGDGYTF. The CDR3 DNA follows: TGTGCCAGCAGCTGGGATGGGGATGGCTACACCTTC.

The chain recombines TRBV3-1 with TRBJ1-2; D call uncertain. V lost 0 bases and J lost 4, with 12 bases in between. Germline loops: CDR1 LGHDT, CDR2 YNNKEL (reference sequence). The CDR3 sequence is 15 residues long. The DNA for the CDR3 is TGTGCCAGCAGCCAAGATCGTGCGCGCCCCTATGGCTACACCTTC. The encoded protein is CASSQDRARPYGYTF.

The chain has TRBV11-2 and TRBJ2-4; D is unclear. Deletions cut 1 base from V and 1 base from J, with 8 bases between. The germline CDR1 and CDR2 sequences are SGHAT and FQNNGV. The CDR3 covers 15 residues. The CDR3 reads CASSLVGWAKNIQYF. DNA for the CDR3: TGTGCCAGCAGCTTAGTTGGGTGGGCCAAAAACATTCAGTACTTC.

The chain links TRBV6-6 to TRBJ2-2; D perhaps matches TRBD1 (6 bases). V shed 4 bases and J shed 1 base, with 10 bases lying between them. Germline CDR1 and CDR2: MNHNY and SVGAGI (reference sequence). The CDR3 totals 15 residues. The CDR3 region is CASSWGLKNTGELFF. In DNA form, the CDR3 reads TGTGCCAGCAGTTGGGGGCTTAAGAACACCGGGGAGCTGTTTTTT.

This clonotype was observed a handful of times. This chain joins TRBV11-2 and TRBJ2-7; D assignment may be TRBD1 or TRBD2 (5 bases each). The V gene's germline CDR1 is SGHAT and CDR2 FQNNGV. Trimming removed 7 bases from V and 5 bases from J, with 15 bases in between. The CDR3 is 13 residues long. CDR3 in DNA: TGTGCCAGCACCTTGGGACGGGTCCACGAGCAGTACTTC. The encoded protein is CASTLGRVHEQYF.

J is TRBJ2-7 and V is TRBV3-1, with 8 bases aligning to TRBD2. The CDR3 is 16 residues long. J was trimmed by 1 base and V by 4 bases; bases with no gene match: 9. Per germline, CDR1 LGHDT and CDR2 YNNKEL (reference sequence). The DNA for the CDR3 is TGTGCCAGCAGCCTAGGCGGAGGACTAGCTTCCTACGAGCAGTACTTC. This sequence encodes CASSLGGGLASYEQYF.

This clonotype was detected a few times. The CDR3 bases are TGTGCCAGCAGTTACTCATCAGGGGTGGACTATGGCTACACCTTC. The encoded protein is CASSYSSGVDYGYTF. This chain uses TRBV6-5 with TRBJ1-2; D perhaps matches TRBD1 (6 bases). The CDR3 covers 15 residues. Germline loops: CDR1 MNHEY, CDR2 SVGAGI. The ends were cut back, 0 bases at V and 3 bases at J, with 11 bases in the middle.